This note documents a single T cell receptor (beta chain) sequence. Its cognate antigen is unknown. This sample was taken from a study of high-grade serous ovarian cancer treatment subgroups. Study summary: On average, approximately 14,000 reads and 6,000 to 8,000 unique TCR beta rearrangements were obtained per sample. Study-level findings and limits: Same-patient tumor repertoires overlapped at roughly 0.095 to 0.8; different patients barely overlapped.

The tumor samples were collected prior to definitive surgery or chemotherapy. Assay: immunoSEQ multiplex PCR; the TCRdb copy retains only in-frame clones and omits some. Among about 30,000 clones, around 84% were seen once, and the ten largest hold 2.1%. This CDR3 has 13 amino acids. The germline V gene has CDR1 SGHRS and CDR2 YFSETQ. Trimming took off 5 bases at V and 3 bases at J, with 12 bases between the two ends. The sample comprised tumor tissue. The origin of this receptor is a human donor with high-grade serous ovarian cancer. J is TRBJ2-7 and V is TRBV5-1; weak D call: TRBD2 (5 bases). The CDR3 loop reads CASRRDWGYEQYF. In DNA form, the CDR3 reads TGCGCCAGCAGACGGGATTGGGGCTACGAGCAGTACTTC.